This TCR beta chain came from a study of human T cells and chemical hapten exposure. Study outcomes and limitations: Versus controls, expanded TCRs had significantly more large CDR3 similarity clusters.

The sample holds many counts of this clonotype. Its target is not known. Germline CDR1 is ENHRY and CDR2 is SYGVKD. The junction had 7 bases not matched to a gene; V was cut back by 5 bases and J by 4 bases. This CDR3 spans 15 amino acids. The time point was: pre-sensitization, week 0. Sample treatment: therapeutic diphenylcyclopropenone sensitization with weekly scalp DPC. MiXCR was run by TCRdb on the RACE reads, yielding one entry per CDR3 protein. The sample includes roughly 100,000 distinct CDR3 sequences, less than 14% of them seen just once. Sample: whole blood, taken in connection with sensitization to the hapten diphenylcyclopropenone (DPC). The chain links TRBV10-3 to TRBJ2-5; 10 nucleotides match TRBD1. The clonotype comes from a woman aged 55 to 70 with alopecia areata. Some clones in this sample may be carry-over from other donors' samples. The DNA for the CDR3 is TGTGCCATCAGTCCAGGACAGGGGGGTGGAGAGACCCAGTACTTC. It encodes CAISPGQGGGETQYF.